This T cell receptor (beta chain) was recorded in a study of blood T cells in healthy people across ages. Across the whole study: About one barcoded beta molecule was captured per two T cells (by template switching). The study, taken as a whole, reports: Possibly, changes in expanded clonotypes were confounded because donor CMV status was unknown. Older age went with lower TCR beta diversity per million T cells, in a roughly linear way.

The CDR3 runs 14 residues. In germline, CDR1 is SEHNR, CDR2 FQNEAQ (reference sequence). Trimming left V 3 bases short and J 6 bases short, with 15 bases between. A sample-barcoded 5' primer and a J-beta primer mix were used in a second PCR of about 7 to 12 cycles. All samples yielded 3 million or more CDR3-containing paired-end reads. Each CDR3 protein gets one entry after TCRdb re-called the 5' RACE reads with MiXCR. The sample consists of some 1.8 million distinct CDR3 sequences, about two fifths of them appearing once. This clonotype was observed a few times. The antigen is not known. Input material: blood. The genes are TRBV7-9 and TRBJ2-7; possible D gene TRBD2, 6 bases. This TCR was sampled from a human donor in good health. The CDR3 sequence is CASSLGGLGVEQYF. The CDR3 DNA reads TGTGCCAGCAGCTTGGGGGGTTTGGGTGTCGAGCAGTACTTC.